The clone carrying this TCR beta chain was seen only once. The data belong to a study of T cell changes during pregnancy in multiple sclerosis. Data came from immunoSEQ multiplex PCR; TCRdb stores just in-frame clones and leaves some out. The sample has approximately 38,000 clones, 94% seen once. The V and J ends lost 5 bases and 7 bases respectively, with 12 bases between them. The CDR3 length is 14 residues. Germline V lookup: CDR1 SGHTA, CDR2 FQGNSA. Source: peripheral blood, taken in the third trimester of pregnancy. The sequence was obtained from a female donor with multiple sclerosis, enrolled in a pregnancy study. This chain joins TRBV7-2 and TRBJ1-6; no clear D gene. This CDR3 reads CASSRRHYNSPLHF. CDR3 coding DNA: TGTGCCAGCAGCCGGCGACATTACAATTCACCCCTCCACTTT.